These T cell receptor beta chains were read from a single sample in a study of shared clonotypes between healthy human individuals. Sequencing used immunoSEQ multiplex PCR; TCRdb keeps in-frame clones, though not all of them. The sample lists roughly 2.5 million clones, approximately 90% occurring once. The sequenced sample consisted of naive CD4+ T cells sorted from blood. These receptors all come from a man between 18 and 29 years old in good health. The CDR3 runs from the conserved cysteine through the conserved F or W. Fields, in order: CDR3 DNA, CDR3 protein, J gene, clone size, D gene, V gene. D genes are given only for firm matches. Some rows mark clone size as missing; the rest say once, few, many or name a class of expanded clone.

TGTGCCAGCAGTTATCTCTCCGGGACAGAGGGCTACACCTTC	CASSYLSGTEGYTF	TRBJ1-2	.	TRBD1	TRBV9
TGCGCCAGCGGGGACAGTCACTATGGCTACACCTTC	CASGDSHYGYTF	TRBJ1-2	.	TRBD1	TRBV5-1
TGTGCCAGCAGCCCCGAACGGAATGAGCAGTTCTTC	CASSPERNEQFF	TRBJ2-1	.	.	TRBV2
TGTGCCAGCAGCCTAGCGGCGAGGGGGGAGACCCAGTACTTC	CASSLAARGETQYF	TRBJ2-5	once	.	TRBV7-6
TGTGCCAGCAGTGAAGGCCAAATTAATCAGCCCCAGCATTTT	CASSEGQINQPQHF	TRBJ1-5	once	.	TRBV6-1
TGTGCTAGCAGCCCACTTGGCACAGATACGCAGTATTTT	CASSPLGTDTQYF	TRBJ2-3	.	.	TRBV7-7
TGTGCCAGCAGGGGGGGGACAGGGGCCTACGAGCAGTACTTC	CASRGGTGAYEQYF	TRBJ2-7	few	TRBD1	TRBV6-1
TGTGCCAGCAGTCCCCCGGACAGGGTAACCGGGGAGCTGTTTTTT	CASSPPDRVTGELFF	TRBJ2-2	.	TRBD1	TRBV6-6
TGCGCCAGCAGCCGACCGGGACAGGGGGGAGAGACCCAGTACTTC	CASSRPGQGGETQYF	TRBJ2-5	.	TRBD1	TRBV5-1
TGTGCCAGCAGCTCCACTAGCGGGAGCACCTACGAGCAGTACTTC	CASSSTSGSTYEQYF	TRBJ2-7	.	TRBD2	TRBV7-2
TGTGCCGGGACAACAGGGGGCAAGTTGGAGACTAATGAAAAACTGTTTTTT	CAGTTGGKLETNEKLFF	TRBJ1-4	.	TRBD1	TRBV30
TGTGCCTGGAGTGGACCGGGACAGGGCAACACCGGGGAGCTGTTTTTT	CAWSGPGQGNTGELFF	TRBJ2-2	.	TRBD1	TRBV30
TGCGCCAGCAGCAGCCCTCGGGGAACGTATGGCTACACCTTC	CASSSPRGTYGYTF	TRBJ1-2	.	.	TRBV4-1
TGTGCCAGCAGTGACCGGACAGATCTAGAAGCTTTCTTT	CASSDRTDLEAFF	TRBJ1-1	.	.	TRBV28
TGCAGCTACCAATGGGACACAGATACGCAGTATTTT	CSYQWDTDTQYF	TRBJ2-3	.	.	TRBV29-1
TGCGCCAGCAGTGATGCCAGCGGGAGGGGCCTAGCCAAAAACATTCAGTACTTC	CASSDASGRGLAKNIQYF	TRBJ2-4	.	TRBD2	TRBV10-2
TGTGCCAGCAGTCCGACGGCGAACACCGGGGAGCTGTTTTTT	CASSPTANTGELFF	TRBJ2-2	.	.	TRBV2
TGTGCCAGCAGCTTAGGCGGGACTAACTATGGCTACACCTTC	CASSLGGTNYGYTF	TRBJ1-2	.	.	TRBV7-9
TGCGCCAGCAGCTCTGGACATAACTCTGGAAACACCATATATTTT	CASSSGHNSGNTIYF	TRBJ1-3	.	.	TRBV5-1
TGTGCCAGCAGCTTAAGACAGGGAGGCTATGGCTACACCTTC	CASSLRQGGYGYTF	TRBJ1-2	.	TRBD1	TRBV7-2
TGTGCCAGCAGTACTGGGACAGGCTATGGCTACACCTTC	CASSTGTGYGYTF	TRBJ1-2	.	TRBD1	TRBV6-5
TGTGCCAGCTCACGCCCTCCTGCCAACGTCCTGACTTTC	CASSRPPANVLTF	TRBJ2-6	.	.	TRBV18
TGTGCCAGCAGCGTGCACCCAACAGGGGGCCGCACCGGGGAGCTGTTTTTT	CASSVHPTGGRTGELFF	TRBJ2-2	.	.	TRBV21-1
TGCGCCAGCAGCTTTGGAGGCACGAACACTGAAGCTTTCTTT	CASSFGGTNTEAFF	TRBJ1-1	.	.	TRBV5-1
TGTGCCAGCAGCAAAACTAGCGGGAGAGGTCAGCAGTTCTTC	CASSKTSGRGQQFF	TRBJ2-1	.	TRBD2	TRBV9
TGCGCCAGCAGCCAACGGGACGGCGATTCACCCCTCCACTTT	CASSQRDGDSPLHF	TRBJ1-6	.	.	TRBV4-3
TGTGCCAGCAGTCGGGTCTACGAGCAGTACTTC	CASSRVYEQYF	TRBJ2-7	.	.	TRBV6-5
TGTGCCAGCAGTAGGGACAGGGACTCTGGAAACACCATATATTTT	CASSRDRDSGNTIYF	TRBJ1-3	.	TRBD1	TRBV6-5
TGCGCCAGCAGCCAAGAACGAACGGCCTACAATGAGCAGTTCTTC	CASSQERTAYNEQFF	TRBJ2-1	.	.	TRBV4-3
TGTGCCTGGAGTGTAGGGCAGGGCCTCCGGGAGACCCAGTACTTC	CAWSVGQGLRETQYF	TRBJ2-5	.	.	TRBV30
TGTGCCAGCAAGCGGACAGGGGGGAGCAATCAGCCCCAGCATTTT	CASKRTGGSNQPQHF	TRBJ1-5	few	TRBD1	TRBV25-1
TGTGCCAGCAGTTTAAGGCGATTGGGCTACACCTTC	CASSLRRLGYTF	TRBJ1-2	.	.	TRBV28
TGTGCCAGCAGCTTGGGGCCCAATGAGCAGTTCTTC	CASSLGPNEQFF	TRBJ2-1	.	.	TRBV5-4
TGTGCCAGCACTCTTGGAGACCTAAAGGCCAATGAGCAGTTCTTC	CASTLGDLKANEQFF	TRBJ2-1	once	.	TRBV5-4
TGTGCCAGCAGTTCGGGACAGAACTATGGCTACACCTTC	CASSSGQNYGYTF	TRBJ1-2	.	TRBD1	TRBV2
TGCAGTGCTTTGGTTTCAGGGAGCTACACCTTC	CSALVSGSYTF	TRBJ1-2	.	.	TRBV20-1
TGTGCCAGCAGTGCACGCGGGGACAGGCAAAAAAACATTCAGTACTTC	CASSARGDRQKNIQYF	TRBJ2-4	.	TRBD1	TRBV6-4
TGTGCCAGCAGCACCCTGACAGGGTCCGGGGAGCTGTTTTTT	CASSTLTGSGELFF	TRBJ2-2	.	TRBD1	TRBV9
TGTGCCAGCAGCTTAGGAATGAGGGACAGGGGTCCCTCCAATGAGCAGTTCTTC	CASSLGMRDRGPSNEQFF	TRBJ2-1	.	TRBD1	TRBV7-9
TGTGCCAGCAGACGGCCGGCGGGTTTC	CASRRPAGF	TRBJ1-2	.	.	TRBV3-2